Included here is one T cell receptor beta chain sequence, with context. Antigen specificity is unknown. Germline CDR1 and CDR2: SGHTS and YDEGEE. CDR3 length: 15 amino acids. Between the trimmed V and J ends, which lost 3 bases and 1 base, there was a span of 14 bases. This entry is derived from a study of shared clonotypes between healthy human individuals. Study-wide results and limits: What limited the represented genetic and exposure-history diversity was the small number of donors. Larger estimated richness was generally seen in naive subsets than in memory subsets. Non-shared clonotypes showed lower generation probabilities than clonotypes common to all four donors.

Only in-frame clones appear in the TCRdb table, and some are missing; sequencing was by immunoSEQ multiplex PCR. The sample consists of about 510,000 clones, around 96% of them appearing once. This sequence joins TRBV5-8 and TRBJ2-7, with D uncertain. Sequencing was carried out using naive CD4+ T cells sorted from blood. This sample's subset: CD45RA+ positively selected. The TCR originated in a woman younger than 45 in good health. In nucleotides, the CDR3 is TGTGCCAGCAGCTCGACGGGCGCCGATTCCTACGAGCAGTACTTC. Its translation: CASSSTGADSYEQYF. The full variable domain, its missing parts supplied by reference TRBV5-8 and TRBJ2-7, is EAGVTQSPTHLIKTRGQQATLRCSPISGHTSVYWYQQALGLGLQFLLWYDEGEERNRGNFPPRFSGRQFPNYSSELNVNALELEDSALYLCASSSTGADSYEQYFGPGTRLTVT.